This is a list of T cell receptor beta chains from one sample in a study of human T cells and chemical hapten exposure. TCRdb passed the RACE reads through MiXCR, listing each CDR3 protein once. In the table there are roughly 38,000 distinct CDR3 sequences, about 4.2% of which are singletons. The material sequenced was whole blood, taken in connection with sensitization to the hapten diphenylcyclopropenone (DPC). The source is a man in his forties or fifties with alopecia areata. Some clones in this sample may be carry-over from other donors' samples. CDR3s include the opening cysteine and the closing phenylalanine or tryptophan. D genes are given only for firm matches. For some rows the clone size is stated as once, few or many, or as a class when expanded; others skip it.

cdr3_nt: TGTGCCATCAGTGGCTCGGGACTACCGAACAATGAGCAGTTCTTC
cdr3_aa: CAISGSGLPNNEQFF
clone_size: many
d_call: TRBD2
j_call: TRBJ2-1
v_call: TRBV10-3

cdr3_nt: TGTGCCAGCAGCTCCGGACGGGTCATGAACACTGAAGCTTTCTTT
cdr3_aa: CASSSGRVMNTEAFF
clone_size: many
d_call: NA
j_call: TRBJ1-1
v_call: TRBV6-2/TRBV6-3

cdr3_nt: TGCAGTGCTAGGGGAACCCCAGTGGGTGAGCAGTTCTTC
cdr3_aa: CSARGTPVGEQFF
clone_size: many
d_call: NA
j_call: TRBJ2-1
v_call: TRBV20-1

cdr3_nt: TGCAGTGCTAGGCAAGATACGCAGTATTTT
cdr3_aa: CSARQDTQYF
clone_size: many
d_call: NA
j_call: TRBJ2-3
v_call: TRBV20-1

cdr3_nt: TGTGCCAGCAGAACCTACACAGGGGCTGGGGCCAACGTCCTGACTTTC
cdr3_aa: CASRTYTGAGANVLTF
clone_size: many
d_call: TRBD1
j_call: TRBJ2-6
v_call: TRBV27

cdr3_nt: TGTGCCAGCAGACCGGGACAGGGGAATGAAAAACTGTTTTTT
cdr3_aa: CASRPGQGNEKLFF
clone_size: many
d_call: TRBD1
j_call: TRBJ1-4
v_call: TRBV2

cdr3_nt: TGTGCCAGCAGCTTACCCTCTGGGGCCAACGTCCTGACTTTC
cdr3_aa: CASSLPSGANVLTF
clone_size: many
d_call: NA
j_call: TRBJ2-6
v_call: TRBV7-9

cdr3_nt: TGTGCCAGCAGTCTCCCGGGACAGGGAGGAGAGACCCAGTACTTC
cdr3_aa: CASSLPGQGGETQYF
clone_size: many
d_call: TRBD1
j_call: TRBJ2-5
v_call: TRBV28

cdr3_nt: TGCGCCAGCAGCTTGACCGGGAGGGCCTACAATGAGCAGTTCTTC
cdr3_aa: CASSLTGRAYNEQFF
clone_size: many
d_call: TRBD2
j_call: TRBJ2-1
v_call: TRBV5-1

cdr3_nt: TGTGCCAGCAGGTATATTCAGGACTACAATGAGCAGTTCTTC
cdr3_aa: CASRYIQDYNEQFF
clone_size: many
d_call: NA
j_call: TRBJ2-1
v_call: TRBV28

cdr3_nt: TGCAGCGTTGCTCCAGGGGGAGTCTCTGAAGCTTTCTTT
cdr3_aa: CSVAPGGVSEAFF
clone_size: many
d_call: TRBD1
j_call: TRBJ1-1
v_call: TRBV29-1

cdr3_nt: TGTGCCAGCAGTCTCACACCGGGTTTTGCTGCCAAAAACATTCAGTACTTC
cdr3_aa: CASSLTPGFAAKNIQYF
clone_size: many
d_call: NA
j_call: TRBJ2-4
v_call: TRBV27

cdr3_nt: TGTGCCAGCAGCCCCATGGGTTCCGAGCAGTACTTC
cdr3_aa: CASSPMGSEQYF
clone_size: few
d_call: NA
j_call: TRBJ2-7
v_call: TRBV7-9

cdr3_nt: TGTGCCAGCAGTCCCGGGACCGCTGAGTACAATGAGCAGTTCTTC
cdr3_aa: CASSPGTAEYNEQFF
clone_size: many
d_call: NA
j_call: TRBJ2-1
v_call: TRBV2

cdr3_nt: TGTGCCAGTAGTACCTACAGGTACACCGGGGAGCTGTTTTTT
cdr3_aa: CASSTYRYTGELFF
clone_size: many
d_call: NA
j_call: TRBJ2-2
v_call: TRBV19

cdr3_nt: TGTGCCAGCAATGTAGGGCAGAACTACGAGCAGTACTTC
cdr3_aa: CASNVGQNYEQYF
clone_size: NA
d_call: NA
j_call: TRBJ2-7
v_call: TRBV28

cdr3_nt: TGTGCCAGTAGTATTCAGGGGGCCAACACCGGGGAGCTGTTTTTT
cdr3_aa: CASSIQGANTGELFF
clone_size: many
d_call: TRBD1
j_call: TRBJ2-2
v_call: TRBV19

cdr3_nt: TGTGCCTGGAGCGATCCGGGGCCAGGGGATCAGCCCCAGCATTTT
cdr3_aa: CAWSDPGPGDQPQHF
clone_size: NA
d_call: NA
j_call: TRBJ1-5
v_call: TRBV30

cdr3_nt: TGCGCCAGCAGCTTGGGCCCCGCTGGGGCCAACGTCCTGACTTTC
cdr3_aa: CASSLGPAGANVLTF
clone_size: many
d_call: NA
j_call: TRBJ2-6
v_call: TRBV5-1

cdr3_nt: TGTGCCAGCAGCCAAGGTATCGCGGAAAAACTGTTTTTT
cdr3_aa: CASSQGIAEKLFF
clone_size: many
d_call: NA
j_call: TRBJ1-4
v_call: TRBV3-1